This T cell receptor beta chain is drawn from a study of cytomegalovirus exposure and HLA in healthy donors. In regard to this clone: What it recognizes is unknown.

Study results and caveats: Subsequent analysis found a tendency for first-cohort TCR clusters to co-occur within the 95 to 150 validation repertoires.

The repertoire was sequenced with immunoSEQ multiplex PCR; TCRdb's copy has only in-frame clones and lacks some. The sample has 90,000 to 130,000 clones, around 87% seen once. The germline CDR1 and CDR2 sequences are LNHNV and YYDKDF (reference sequence). This CDR3 contains 14 residues. The V gene lost 0 bases and the J gene lost 7 bases, with 10 bases spanning the gap. V and J are TRBV15 and TRBJ1-5; D remains unclear. The specimen sequenced was PBMCs. This TCR was recovered from a woman aged 30 to 39 in good health and CMV-seropositive. As DNA, the CDR3 is TGTGCCACCAGCAGAGATCCGGGTCCACAGCCCCAGCATTTT. Its protein product is CATSRDPGPQPQHF.